This entry concerns a single TCR beta chain. Antigen specificity is unknown. The entry originates in a study of Ad26.COV2.S vaccination and SARS-CoV-2 variants. General study findings and limits: Participants given vaccine showed non-spike TCR breadth similar to that of placebo recipients.

Treatment reported: over 15 received Ad26.COV2.S at low or high dose, single or two shots; 5 received placebo; per-sample allocation not given. The study sampled participants on day 63 after the first vaccine or placebo injection. Profiling relied on immunoSEQ multiplex PCR, and the TCRdb table lists in-frame clones only, not all of them. The top ten hold roughly 3.1% of the sample, which has 360,000 or so clones, roughly 84% seen once. The V gene's germline CDR1 is SGHRS and CDR2 YFSETQ. V lost 0 bases and J lost 2, with 11 bases in between. The CDR3 consists of 15 residues. The chain carries TRBV5-1 and TRBJ2-5; D call uncertain. The receptor's source is a person aged 18 to 65 who received the Ad26.COV2.S COVID-19 vaccine or a placebo. The sample consisted of peripheral blood, taken in a trial of Ad26.COV2.S vaccine versus placebo. The CDR3 region is CASSLAYDLQETQYF. The CDR3 DNA follows: TGCGCCAGCAGCTTGGCCTACGACCTTCAAGAGACCCAGTACTTC.